The source of this T cell receptor beta chain is a study of PD-1 blockade in classical Hodgkin lymphoma. Study outcomes and limitations: Whatever underlies the repertoire differences (possibly disease activity or prior therapy) remains undefined. Reported baseline diversity: healthy donors highest, relapsed/refractory patients lowest.

The J segment lost 3 bases and the V segment lost 4 bases, leaving 1 base of the junction unmatched. This CDR3 comprises 13 residues. Germline V gene sequence: CDR1 SGHTA, CDR2 FQGNSA. Libraries were prepared by immunoSEQ multiplex PCR; TCRdb keeps only in-frame clonotypes and omits some of them. The sample lists roughly 56,000 clones, about 85% occurring once. Time point denoted: cycle 4 day 1 (C4D1), after more than 5 weeks of nivolumab. Every patient had relapsed following autologous stem cell transplantation, and cohorts differed in brentuximab vedotin exposure. Progressive disease, partial response or complete response was each patient's best response. As concerns this clone: As yet, its antigen is unknown.

The starting material was peripheral blood mononuclear cells (PBMCs), obtained before the fourth cycle of nivolumab. The rearrangement links TRBV7-2 to TRBJ2-5; 8 positions agree with TRBD2. The TCR sequence derives from a human donor with classical Hodgkin lymphoma. CDR3 nucleotide sequence: TGTGCCAGCAGCTACGGGGGGGAAGAGACCCAGTACTTC. Protein sequence: CASSYGGEETQYF.